This record covers a single T cell receptor beta chain. Its target is unknown. From germline, CDR1 is SGHRS and CDR2 YFSETQ. J lost 1 base, V lost 6 bases, and 7 bases had no gene match. The CDR3 is made up of 15 amino acids. This record comes from a study of tumor-infiltrating lymphocytes in localized non-small cell lung cancer. About the study: Tumor tissue and non-adjacent uninvolved lung came from each patient.

Overall study findings and caveats: Not all patients were TCR sequenced, owing to tissue quantity. Technical variation could not be separated from intratumor heterogeneity here. Tumor T-cell fraction was not associated with recurrence-free survival.

Using immunoSEQ multiplex PCR, the repertoire was profiled, and TCRdb retains in-frame clones only, with some absent. The table has about 14,000 clones, about 75% seen once. The sample comprised lung tumor tissue. The receptor was isolated from a human donor with non-small cell lung cancer. The rearrangement uses TRBV5-1 and TRBJ2-1; 7 nucleotides agree with TRBD2. The CDR3 reads CASTPLAGSYNEQFF. CDR3 coding DNA: TGCGCCAGCACTCCCTTAGCGGGTTCCTACAATGAGCAGTTCTTC.